This TCR beta chain comes out of a study of T cell responses to AZD1222 COVID-19 vaccine. V lost 6 bases to trimming and J lost 0 bases, with 11 bases between them. Per the germline V gene, CDR1 is LGHNA and CDR2 is YNFKEQ. This CDR3 spans 15 amino acids. This clone was seen once. Its antigen remains unknown. Study-level results: Spike-specific TCR breadth and depth rose after two AZD1222 doses. The CD4 TCRs associated with vaccination extended across spike and predominated at 160-218 and 743-854. At baseline, seropositivity was found in only 5 to 7 AZD1222 recipients. The sample set comprised mostly white British donors with more females, and clonal diversity was possibly underestimated.

TCRdb's table, derived via immunoSEQ multiplex PCR, lists solely in-frame clones and lacks some. The sample lists approximately 120,000 clones; approximately 90% were seen once. The V and J genes are TRBV4-2 and TRBJ1-4; D perhaps matches TRBD1 (5 bases). The sample here was peripheral blood, taken on day 0 of AZD1222 vaccination. This TCR came from an adult in good health. The CDR3 sequence is CASRSDSATNEKLFF. As DNA, the CDR3 is TGTGCCAGCAGGTCCGACAGCGCAACTAATGAAAAACTGTTTTTT.